Each of the 24 T cell receptor beta chains below was sequenced from the same sample in a study of graft-versus-host responses after intestinal transplantation. Profiled with immunoSEQ multiplex PCR; TCRdb holds only in-frame clones, not every one. The sample shows about 15,000 clones, 80% to 90% of them seen only once. The sample was bone marrow, taken just over 120 days after intestinal transplantation. The receptors were gathered from a human patient who received an intestinal transplant, so some T cells may come from the graft donor.

The rearrangement joins TRBV23-1 to TRBJ2-7, with TRBD1 matching over 7 bases. TRBV23-1 is identified as an open reading frame with a role that is uncertain. The CDR3 covers 15 residues. The V segment lost 0 bases and the J segment 2 bases; nucleotides outside the gene matches: 4. The CDR3 region has the DNA TGCGCCAGCAGTCAATCCGGGGACAGTCCCTACGAGCAGTACTTC. Translation: CASSQSGDSPYEQYF.

In this sample, this clone turned up once. The CDR3 nucleotides are TGTGCCAGCAGTTTAAAGGGGACAGGGTCGAAAGCTTTCTTT. It is translated as CASSLKGTGSKAFF. The rearrangement links TRBV28 to TRBJ1-1, with 9 bases matching TRBD1. The CDR3 is made up of 14 amino acids. The germline gives CDR1 MDHEN, CDR2 SYDVKM. V lost 2 bases and J lost 9; bases outside the gene matches: 7.

The rearrangement uses TRBV7-9 and TRBJ2-1; D possibly matches TRBD1 or TRBD2 (7 bases each). The V and J ends lost 6 bases and 4 bases respectively, with 16 bases between them. Germline CDR1 and CDR2: SEHNR and FQNEAQ (reference sequence). This CDR3 contains 15 residues. This CDR3 reads CASRDSGTAYNEQFF. CDR3 DNA sequence: TGTGCCAGCAGGGACAGCGGGACAGCTTACAATGAGCAGTTCTTC.

V is TRBV4-3 and J is TRBJ2-1; no clear D gene. Between the trimmed V and J ends, which lost 1 base and 3 bases, there was a span of 10 bases. CDR3 length: 15 residues. CDR1 and CDR2 from the germline V gene are LGHNA and YSLEER. DNA for the CDR3: TGCGCCAGCAGCCAAGGTCTAGGCATCTACAATGAGCAGTTCTTC. Its protein is CASSQGLGIYNEQFF.

The V call is TRBV7-3, the J call TRBJ2-7; D might be TRBD2 (5 bases). The CDR3 runs 15 residues. In germline, CDR1 is SGHTA, CDR2 FQGTGA. V was cut by 2 bases and J by 1 base, with 12 bases left in between. CDR3 sequence reads: CASSLRRGESYEQYF. As DNA, the CDR3 is TGTGCCAGCAGCTTACGTCGGGGTGAATCCTACGAGCAGTACTTC.

This clone was seen more than once but under ten times. The rearrangement uses TRBV4-1 and TRBJ2-7; possibly TRBD2 for D (5 bases). The CDR3 runs to 13 residues. V was pared by 4 bases and J by 5 bases, with 12 bases between. Per germline, CDR1 MGHRA and CDR2 YSYEKL. This CDR3 reads CASSPLRGDEQYF. In DNA form, the CDR3 reads TGCGCCAGCAGCCCACTTCGGGGAGACGAGCAGTACTTC.

Concerning this clone itself: At one boundary the junction diverges from the germline segment, which might be a read error. The sample contains more than one DNA sequence encoding this CDR3. The V and J genes are TRBV27 and TRBJ2-3; D remains ambiguous. CDR1 MNHEY and CDR2 SMNVEV come from the germline V gene (reference sequence). CDR3 size: 16 residues. This CDR3 is CASSLFPPRRTDTQYF. CDR3 coding DNA: TGTGCCAGCAGTTTATTTCCCCCCCGACGCACCGATACGCAGTATTTT.

The chain uses TRBV7-2 and TRBJ2-5; the match to TRBD1 covers 7 bases. Germline trimming cut 4 bases from V and 4 bases from J; bases unmatched to any gene: 9. CDR1 is SGHTA, CDR2 FQGNSA, per germline. The CDR3 is 15 residues long. For the CDR3, the DNA is TGTGCCAGCAGCTCCCTTACAGGGGTGTTAGAGACCCAGTACTTC. Translated: CASSSLTGVLETQYF.

This clone was observed a few times. The chain has TRBV6-5 and TRBJ2-5; 12 nucleotides match TRBD2. The CDR3 totals 14 residues. The ends lost 6 bases at V and 4 bases at J; junction bases unmatched: 3. Looked up from germline, CDR1 is MNHEY and CDR2 is SVGAGI. The CDR3 sequence is CASRAGLAGETQYF. CDR3 bases: TGTGCCAGCAGGGCGGGACTAGCGGGAGAGACCCAGTACTTC.

The rearrangement uses TRBV6-5 and TRBJ2-7, with 10 bases fitting TRBD1. The CDR3 loop spans 15 amino acids. Germline assignment: CDR1 MNHEY and CDR2 SVGAGI. The V segment lost 6 bases and the J segment 3 bases; nucleotides outside the gene matches: 8. The CDR3 here is CASRPDRGQGYEQYF. The CDR3 DNA reads TGTGCCAGCAGACCTGACAGGGGGCAGGGCTACGAGCAGTACTTC.

The CDR3 DNA reads as TGTGCCAGCAGCAGACAGGGATACTACGAGCAGTACTTC. Amino acids: CASSRQGYYEQYF. The chain combines TRBV21-1 with TRBJ2-7; the table's TRBD1 call for D was not verified on the DNA. TRBV21-1 represents a pseudogene. This CDR3 contains 13 residues.

The chain uses TRBV10-2 and TRBJ2-7; TRBD2 aligns across 15 bases. Germline-derived CDR1 and CDR2 are WSHSY and SAAADI. The CDR3 has 15 amino acids. With V trimmed by 6 bases and J by 3 bases, 3 bases remained unmatched. The CDR3 sequence is CASRGLAGGYYEQYF. In nucleotides, the CDR3 is TGCGCCAGCAGGGGACTAGCGGGGGGCTACTACGAGCAGTACTTC.

V and J are TRBV6-6 and TRBJ2-5; 7 bases line up with TRBD2. Germline assignment: CDR1 MNHNY and CDR2 SVGAGI (reference sequence). The V gene end was trimmed by 5 bases and the J gene end by 1 base; junction bases not matched to a gene: 4. The CDR3 contains 14 residues. CDR3 amino acids: CASSQRGVQETQYF. DNA for the CDR3: TGTGCCAGCAGTCAGCGGGGAGTCCAAGAGACCCAGTACTTC.

Here the CDR3 reads CATSRSVTGYDEQFF. CDR3 DNA sequence: TGTGCCACCAGCCGCTCCGTCACAGGGTACGATGAGCAGTTCTTC. This chain joins TRBV15 and TRBJ2-1; tentatively, D is TRBD1 (6 bases). Per germline, CDR1 LNHNV and CDR2 YYDKDF (reference sequence). This CDR3 is 15 amino acids long. The V end lost 5 bases, the J end lost 8 bases, and 19 bases lay between the germline ends.

V and J are TRBV13 and TRBJ1-2; 9 nucleotides align to TRBD1. With V trimmed by 5 bases and J by 2 bases, 6 bases remained unmatched. Germline CDR1 is PRHDT and CDR2 is FYEKMQ (reference sequence). The CDR3 covers 15 residues. CDR3 protein: CASSVDRGANYGYTF. In nucleotides, the CDR3 is TGTGCCAGCAGCGTCGACAGGGGGGCCAACTATGGCTACACCTTC.

This rearrangement joins TRBV30 to TRBJ2-1, with 7 bases lining up with TRBD2. Germline CDR1 reads GTSNPN; CDR2 reads SVGIG (reference sequence). V was clipped by 7 bases and J by 14 bases; unmatched bases: 14. This CDR3 has 12 amino acids. As DNA, the CDR3 is TGTGCCTTACGCCGCGGCGGGAGTGGGGAGTTCTTC. As protein: CALRRGGSGEFF.

The chain couples TRBV6-4 to TRBJ1-5; TRBD1 is a possible D gene (6 bases). CDR1 is MRHNA and CDR2 is SNTAGT in the germline V gene. This CDR3 has 21 amino acids. V was cut by 2 bases and J by 1 base, with 27 bases left in between. The CDR3, as DNA: TGTGCCAGCAGTGACCACCCCCGCCAGGGGAGGCTAAGGTTGAGCAATCAGCCCCAGCATTTT. As protein: CASSDHPRQGRLRLSNQPQHF.

This clone was observed a few times. This chain uses TRBV28 with TRBJ2-1, with D perhaps TRBD1 (5 bases). The germline gives CDR1 MDHEN, CDR2 SYDVKM. CDR3 length: 11 residues. V was cut by 6 bases and J by 8 bases, with 8 bases left in between. The CDR3 coding sequence is TGTGCCAGCAGGGGGCTCTATGAGCAGTTCTTC. The encoded protein is CASRGLYEQFF.

This clone was seen a few times. This CDR3 is CAWSSGRLAHDSNQPQHF. The CDR3 DNA sequence: TGTGCCTGGAGTTCAGGCAGGCTGGCCCACGATAGCAATCAGCCCCAGCATTTT. The chain uses TRBV30 and TRBJ1-5; D remains ambiguous. Germline CDR1 reads GTSNPN; CDR2 reads SVGIG (reference sequence). The CDR3 spans 18 residues. The ends were cut back, 2 bases at V and 0 bases at J, with 20 bases in the middle. Full variable domain (outside the CDR3, taken from reference TRBV30 and TRBJ1-5): SQTIHQWPATLVQPVGSPLSLECTVEGTSNPNLYWYRQAAGRGLQLLFYSVGIGQISSEVPQNLSASRPQDRQFILSSKKLLLSDSGFYLCAWSSGRLAHDSNQPQHFGDGTRLSIL.

CDR3 region: CASRGTVGNSPLHF. The CDR3, as DNA: TGTGCCAGCAGGGGGACGGTCGGTAATTCACCCCTCCACTTT. The V call is TRBV2, the J call TRBJ1-6; possibly TRBD1 for D (5 bases). The CDR3 runs to 14 residues. Trimming left V 6 bases short and J 6 bases short, with 12 bases between. Germline loops: CDR1 SNHLY, CDR2 FYNNEI.

The rearrangement uses TRBV6-5 and TRBJ2-7, with D unclear. CDR1 MNHEY and CDR2 SVGAGI come from the germline V gene. Trimming removed 0 bases from V and 4 bases from J, with 16 bases in between. This CDR3 contains 16 residues. The CDR3 region is CASSYSTSEVGYEQYF. The DNA for the CDR3 is TGTGCCAGCAGTTACTCCACCTCAGAGGTCGGGTACGAGCAGTACTTC.

The rearrangement links TRBV7-2 to TRBJ2-7, with D uncertain. The germline gives CDR1 SGHTA, CDR2 FQGNSA. The CDR3 contains 12 residues. V gave up 5 bases and J gave up 7 bases, with 12 bases separating them. The CDR3 nucleotides read TGTGCCAGCAGCCTCCTGTTGGGTGAGCAGTACTTC. Translating it yields CASSLLLGEQYF.

On this clone itself: Relative to the germline gene, one junction end is altered; a read error may explain this. The chain carries TRBV9 and TRBJ2-7; 10 positions match TRBD1. The CDR3 contains 15 residues. From germline, CDR1 is SGDLS and CDR2 YYNGEE. The CDR3 spells CASSVGGTGAYEQHF. For the CDR3, the DNA is TGTGCCAGCAGCGTAGGAGGGACAGGGGCCTACGAGCAGCACTTC.

The chain couples TRBV5-1 to TRBJ2-7, with 8 bases lining up with TRBD2. J was trimmed by 1 base and V by 1 base; bases with no gene match: 7. This CDR3 comprises 16 residues. Germline CDR1 and CDR2: SGHRS and YFSETQ. CDR3 in DNA: TGCGCCAGCAGCTTGTTGAGCGGGGGTATGTCCTACGAGCAGTACTTC. It encodes CASSLLSGGMSYEQYF.